The next 9 T cell receptor beta chains were all read from a single sample in a study of T cells after yellow fever vaccination. Via MiXCR, TCRdb re-called the 5' RACE reads, giving one row per CDR3 protein. Counted here are 300,000 to 400,000 distinct CDR3 sequences, about an eighth occurring once; the ten biggest clones make up more than 3%. Sequencing used CD4+ T cells sorted from PBMCs, obtained 15 days after the yellow fever booster vaccination. The receptors were sampled from a man in his late teens or twenties who received the YFV17D yellow fever vaccine.

The chain recombines TRBV4-2 with TRBJ2-4; 9 bases agree with TRBD1. J gave up 8 bases and V 2 bases, and 10 bases lay outside the gene matches. Germline values: CDR1 LGHNA, CDR2 YNFKEQ. The CDR3 runs to 16 residues. The DNA of the CDR3 is TGTGCCAGCAGCCAACGGGGGACAGGGCAGGAAGACATTCAGTACTTC. It yields the protein CASSQRGTGQEDIQYF.

V gene TRBV5-4 combines with J gene TRBJ2-2; D uncertain. Trimming left V 0 bases short and J 7 bases short, with 7 bases between. CDR1 and CDR2 (germline): SGHNT, YYREEE (reference sequence). The CDR3 is 13 amino acids. The CDR3: CASSLGLDGELFF. CDR3 DNA sequence: TGTGCCAGCAGCTTGGGGCTTGACGGGGAGCTGTTTTTT.

This clonotype was counted only a few times. V usage is TRBV5-1 and J usage is TRBJ2-1, with TRBD2 identical over 11 bases. The V gene end was trimmed by 3 bases and the J gene end by 2 bases; junction bases not matched to a gene: 7. CDR3 length: 17 amino acids. Germline V lookup: CDR1 SGHRS, CDR2 YFSETQ. CDR3 region: CASSSLASGGTYNEQFF. CDR3 coding DNA: TGCGCCAGCAGCTCATTAGCTAGCGGGGGGACCTACAATGAGCAGTTCTTC. Full variable domain (missing parts from reference TRBV5-1 and TRBJ2-1): KAGVTQTPRYLIKTRGQQVTLSCSPISGHRSVSWYQQTPGQGLQFLFEYFSETQRNKGNFPGRFSGRQFSNSRSEMNVSTLELGDSALYLCASSSLASGGTYNEQFFGPGTRLTVL.

This clonotype has a handful of counts. The rearrangement joins TRBV10-3 to TRBJ1-2, with D uncertain. Per germline, CDR1 ENHRY and CDR2 SYGVKD. Trimming left V 4 bases short and J 0 bases short, with 9 bases between. This CDR3 has 14 amino acids. Here the CDR3 reads CAISAVTANYGYTF. The CDR3 DNA reads as TGTGCCATCAGTGCGGTCACAGCTAACTATGGCTACACCTTC.

The J gene is TRBJ2-5, the V gene TRBV18, with D possibly TRBD2 on 5 matching bases. This CDR3 is built from 13 residues. CDR1 and CDR2 from the germline V gene are KGHSH and LQKENI. Trimming removed 2 bases at V and 4 bases at J, with 8 bases between. The CDR3 sequence: CASSPEGLETQYF. The CDR3 bases are TGTGCCAGCTCACCAGAGGGCTTAGAGACCCAGTACTTC.

This rearrangement joins TRBV19 to TRBJ2-3; 13 positions agree with TRBD2. CDR1 is LNHDA, CDR2 SQIVND, per germline (reference sequence). CDR3 length equals 16 residues. J lost 6 bases, V lost 6 bases, and 9 bases had no gene match. The CDR3 reads CASSLGTSGVRDTQYF. The CDR3 nucleotides read TGTGCCAGTAGCCTTGGGACTAGCGGGGTGCGGGATACGCAGTATTTT.

The sample holds a few counts of this clonotype. The chain couples TRBV27 to TRBJ1-6; D unclear. This CDR3 spans 16 amino acids. Germline lookup yields CDR1 MNHEY and CDR2 SMNVEV (reference sequence). V lost 8 bases, J lost 4 bases, and 18 bases lay in between. CDR3 nucleotides: TGTGCCAGCGGATGGTCCGGACGGATTTATAATTCACCCCTCCACTTT. Translating gives CASGWSGRIYNSPLHF.

This rearrangement joins TRBV20-1 to TRBJ2-2, with D tentatively TRBD1 (5 bases). Germline-derived CDR1 and CDR2 are DFQATT and SNEGSKA (reference sequence). Trimming removed 1 base from V and 1 base from J, with 13 bases in between. The CDR3 loop spans 16 amino acids. CDR3 DNA sequence: TGCAGTGCTAGAGCCCTAAAAAGGGGGAACACCGGGGAGCTGTTTTTT. It specifies CSARALKRGNTGELFF.

The rearrangement links TRBV6-2 or TRBV6-3 to TRBJ2-1; D perhaps matches TRBD1 (5 bases). CDR1 and CDR2 (germline): MNHEY, SVGEGT. V was pared by 7 bases and J by 1 base, with 23 bases between. The CDR3 covers 18 residues. The CDR3 DNA is TGTGCCAGCAAATGGTCGCTTGGGGCCTTTGGGTCCTACAATGAGCAGTTCTTC. It specifies CASKWSLGAFGSYNEQFF.